The present TCR beta chain was sequenced within a study of blood T cell repertoires in COVID-19. Study in general: From T cells, B-cell-depleted T cells, or PBMCs came the material, which was cDNA or gDNA.

CDR3 length: 16 amino acids. The germline gives CDR1 MDHEN, CDR2 SYDVKM. The V gene end was trimmed by 6 bases and the J gene end by 1 base; junction bases not matched to a gene: 8. Assay: immunoSEQ multiplex PCR; the TCRdb copy retains only in-frame clones and omits some. Among about 260,000 clones listed, 70% to 90% were seen once. The sample taken for sequencing was peripheral blood. The rearrangement joins TRBV28 to TRBJ2-4; 8 bases agree with TRBD1. The source is a woman aged 45-65 years with acute or convalescent COVID-19. CDR3 protein: CASRIRQGRAKNIQYF. The CDR3 DNA reads TGTGCCAGCAGGATACGACAGGGGAGGGCCAAAAACATTCAGTACTTC.